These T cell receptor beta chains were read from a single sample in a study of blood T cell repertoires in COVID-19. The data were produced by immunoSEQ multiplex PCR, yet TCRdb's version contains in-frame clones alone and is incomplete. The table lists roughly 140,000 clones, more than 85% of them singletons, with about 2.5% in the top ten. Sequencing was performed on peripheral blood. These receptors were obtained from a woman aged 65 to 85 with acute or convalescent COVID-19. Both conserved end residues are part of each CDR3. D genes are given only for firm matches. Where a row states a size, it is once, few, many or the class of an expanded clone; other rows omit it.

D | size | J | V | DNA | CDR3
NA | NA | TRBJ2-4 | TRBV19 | TGTGCCAGTAGTATAGACACCAAAAACATTCAGTACTTC | CASSIDTKNIQYF
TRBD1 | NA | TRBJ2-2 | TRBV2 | TGTGCCGGGTACGGCCCGGGACAGGGGAAAACCGGGGAGCTGTTTTTT | CAGYGPGQGKTGELFF
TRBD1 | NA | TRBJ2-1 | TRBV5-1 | TGCGCCAGCAGCTGGGCCCTACTACAGGGGAATGAGCAGTTCTTC | CASSWALLQGNEQFF
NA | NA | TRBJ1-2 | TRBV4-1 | TGCGCCAGCAGCCCCTACGTGGACAGCAACTATGGCTACACCTTC | CASSPYVDSNYGYTF
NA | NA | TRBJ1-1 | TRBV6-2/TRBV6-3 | TGTGCCAGCAGTTCCCGGAGAACTGAAGCTTTCTTT | CASSSRRTEAFF
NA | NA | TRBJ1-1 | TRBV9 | TGTGCCAGCAGCGTAGCGCCAGACACTGAAGCTTTCTTT | CASSVAPDTEAFF
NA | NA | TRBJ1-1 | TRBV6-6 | TGTGCCAGCAGTCCATCGGGACTGATGAACACTGAAGCTTTCTTT | CASSPSGLMNTEAFF
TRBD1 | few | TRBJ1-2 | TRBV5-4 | TGTGCCAGCAGCTTAGTCGGGACAGGGGTGACTGGCTACACCTTC | CASSLVGTGVTGYTF
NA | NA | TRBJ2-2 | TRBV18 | TGTGCCAGCTCACCACCGGGCTCACAGGGAGCACGTAAAGCCACCGGGGAGCTGTTTTTT | CASSPPGSQGARKATGELFF
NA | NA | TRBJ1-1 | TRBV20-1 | TGCAGTGCGGGGAGGAACACTGAAGCTTTCTTT | CSAGRNTEAFF
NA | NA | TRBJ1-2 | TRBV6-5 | TGTGCCAGCAGAATAGCTAACTATGGCTACACCTTC | CASRIANYGYTF
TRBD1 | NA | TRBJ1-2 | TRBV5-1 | TGCGCCAGCAGCTTTGAGGGGGCGAGGGACTATGGCTACACCTTC | CASSFEGARDYGYTF
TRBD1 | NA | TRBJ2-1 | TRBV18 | TGTGCCAGCTCACGTGGACAGGGGGCAGGGGATGAGCAGTTCTTC | CASSRGQGAGDEQFF
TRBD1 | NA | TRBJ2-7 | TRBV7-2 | TGTGCCAGCAGCTTAAACTCACAGGGGGCTTTCTACGAGCAGTACTTC | CASSLNSQGAFYEQYF
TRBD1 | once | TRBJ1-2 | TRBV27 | TGTGCCAGCAGTACAACAGGGGGAGTTAACTATGGCTACACCTTC | CASSTTGGVNYGYTF
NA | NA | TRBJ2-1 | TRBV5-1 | TGCGCCAGCAGCGGGGGGTCCGTCGCCTCCTACAATGAGCAGTTCTTC | CASSGGSVASYNEQFF
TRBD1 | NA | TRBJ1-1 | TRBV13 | TGTGCCAGCAGCTTAGGGGACAGGGGGAACACTGAAGCTTTCTTT | CASSLGDRGNTEAFF
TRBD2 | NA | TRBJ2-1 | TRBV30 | TGTGCCTGGAGTGAACCAGCGGGGGGGCCGGGAAATGAGCAGTTCTTC | CAWSEPAGGPGNEQFF
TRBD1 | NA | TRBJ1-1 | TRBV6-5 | TGTGCCAGCAGTTACGAGGGGGCTGGAAGGAACACTGAAGCTTTCTTT | CASSYEGAGRNTEAFF
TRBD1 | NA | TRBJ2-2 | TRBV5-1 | TGCGCCAGCAGCTTGGAAGGGGGCCGTACCGGGGAGCTGTTTTTT | CASSLEGGRTGELFF
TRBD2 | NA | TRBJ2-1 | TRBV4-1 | TGCGCCAGCAGCCAAGCCCCGACTAGCGGGGGTAATGAGCAGTTCTTC | CASSQAPTSGGNEQFF
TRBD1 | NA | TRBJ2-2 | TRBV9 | TGTGCCAGCAGCGTGAAGGACAGGGTGAACACCGGGGAGCTGTTTTTT | CASSVKDRVNTGELFF
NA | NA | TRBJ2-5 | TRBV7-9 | TGTGCCAGCAGCCCTGACAGGTACCAAGAGACCCAGTACTTC | CASSPDRYQETQYF
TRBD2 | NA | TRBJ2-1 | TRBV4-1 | TGCGCCAGCAGCCACCGGGACTCGGGAGGGAATGAGCAGTTCTTC | CASSHRDSGGNEQFF
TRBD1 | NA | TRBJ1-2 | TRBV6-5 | TGTGCCAGCACTCGAACGGGACAGGGGAACTATGGCTACACCTTC | CASTRTGQGNYGYTF
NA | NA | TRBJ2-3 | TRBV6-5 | TGTGCCAGTGGAAGAAACAGGGAAGATACGCAGTATTTT | CASGRNREDTQYF
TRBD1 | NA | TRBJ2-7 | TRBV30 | TGTGCCTGGAGTGTGTGGACAGGAGCCTACGAGCAGTACTTC | CAWSVWTGAYEQYF
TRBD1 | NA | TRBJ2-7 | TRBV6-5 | TGTGCCAGCAGTTACGCATTCACAGGGGGCTACGAGCAGTACTTC | CASSYAFTGGYEQYF
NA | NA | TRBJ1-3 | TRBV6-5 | TGTGCCAGCAGTTACTCGAGACTCCTCTCTGGAAACACCATATATTTT | CASSYSRLLSGNTIYF
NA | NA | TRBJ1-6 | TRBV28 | TGTGCCAGCAGTCTTTTGGAGGCGGGCGTTTCACCCCTCCACTTT | CASSLLEAGVSPLHF
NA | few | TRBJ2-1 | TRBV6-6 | TGTGCCAGCAGTTACTCGAGGAATGAGCAGTTCTTC | CASSYSRNEQFF
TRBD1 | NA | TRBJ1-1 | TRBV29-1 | TGCAGCGTGAACAGGGGGCCCACTGAAGCTTTCTTT | CSVNRGPTEAFF
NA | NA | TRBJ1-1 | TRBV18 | TGTGCCAGCTCACCATTGACATTGAACACTGAAGCTTTCTTT | CASSPLTLNTEAFF
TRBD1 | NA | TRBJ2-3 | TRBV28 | TGTGCCAGCAGTCCCCCACATGGACAGGGAAATCAGTATTTT | CASSPPHGQGNQYF
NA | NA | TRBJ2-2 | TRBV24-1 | TGTGCCACCAGTATAATCCCCGATGGCTGGGGGCACACCGGGGAGCTGTTTTTT | CATSIIPDGWGHTGELFF
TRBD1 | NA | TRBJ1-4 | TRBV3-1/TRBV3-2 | TGTGCCAGCAGCCACGGAACAGGGGCAACTAATGAAAAACTGTTTTTT | CASSHGTGATNEKLFF
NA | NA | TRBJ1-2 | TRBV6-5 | TGTGCCAGCAGGACGACTACTAACTATGGCTACACCTTC | CASRTTTNYGYTF
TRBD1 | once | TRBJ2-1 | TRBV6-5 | TGTGCCAGCAGAACAGGGACAGGGTTCTACAATGAGCAGTTCTTC | CASRTGTGFYNEQFF
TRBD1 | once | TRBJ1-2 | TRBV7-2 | TGTGCCAGCAGCCTTTTCGGACAGGGGTCGTTGGTATTTGGCTACACCTTC | CASSLFGQGSLVFGYTF
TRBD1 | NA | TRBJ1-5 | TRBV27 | TGTGCCAGCAGTTTATCCGGGACAGACAATCAGCCCCAGCATTTT | CASSLSGTDNQPQHF
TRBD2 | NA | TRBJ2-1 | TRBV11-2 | TGTGCCAGCAGCTTAGGGCTAGCGGGCCCCCTATACAATGAGCAGTTCTTC | CASSLGLAGPLYNEQFF
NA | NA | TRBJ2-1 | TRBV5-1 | TGCGCCAGCAGCTTGGAACCGGGAACCCGAAACCGTGAGCAGTTCTTC | CASSLEPGTRNREQFF
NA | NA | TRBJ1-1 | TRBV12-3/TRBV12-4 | TGTGCCAGCAGTTTACAGGAGAACACTGAAGCTTTCTTT | CASSLQENTEAFF
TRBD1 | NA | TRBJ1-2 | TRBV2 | TGTGCCAGCAGCCCGGGACAGGGTCGCGGCTACACCTTC | CASSPGQGRGYTF
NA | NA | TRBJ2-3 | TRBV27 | TGTGCCAGCAGTTTTTGGGGGGGCAGCACAGATACGCAGTATTTT | CASSFWGGSTDTQYF
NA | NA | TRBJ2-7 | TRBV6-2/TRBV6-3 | TGTGCCAGCAGTACCGGAGGTCGCTACGAGCAGTACTTC | CASSTGGRYEQYF
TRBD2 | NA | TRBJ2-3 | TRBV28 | TGTGCTAGCGAGCGGGGGGGCCCTGGGGGTACGCAGTATTTT | CASERGGPGGTQYF
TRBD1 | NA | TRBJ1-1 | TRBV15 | TGTGCCACCAGCAGCGGACAGGTCGGGGAAGCTTTCTTT | CATSSGQVGEAFF
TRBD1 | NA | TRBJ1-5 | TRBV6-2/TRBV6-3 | TGTGCCAGCAGTTCGCAGGGGGCCCATCAGCCCCAGCATTTT | CASSSQGAHQPQHF
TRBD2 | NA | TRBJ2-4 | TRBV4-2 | TGTGCCAGCAGCCAAGGAGCGGGGGCCCTAGCCAAAAACATTCAGTACTTC | CASSQGAGALAKNIQYF
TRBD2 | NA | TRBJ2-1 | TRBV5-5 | TGTGCCAGCAGCGCCGGGACTAGCGGGGGAATGTATGAGCAGTTCTTC | CASSAGTSGGMYEQFF
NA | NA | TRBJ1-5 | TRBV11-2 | TGTGCCAGCAGCTTGAACGGGAATCAGCCCCAGCATTTT | CASSLNGNQPQHF
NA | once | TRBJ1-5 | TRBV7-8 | TGTGCCAGCAGCTCCACGAGGGGGAATCAGCCCCAGCATTTT | CASSSTRGNQPQHF